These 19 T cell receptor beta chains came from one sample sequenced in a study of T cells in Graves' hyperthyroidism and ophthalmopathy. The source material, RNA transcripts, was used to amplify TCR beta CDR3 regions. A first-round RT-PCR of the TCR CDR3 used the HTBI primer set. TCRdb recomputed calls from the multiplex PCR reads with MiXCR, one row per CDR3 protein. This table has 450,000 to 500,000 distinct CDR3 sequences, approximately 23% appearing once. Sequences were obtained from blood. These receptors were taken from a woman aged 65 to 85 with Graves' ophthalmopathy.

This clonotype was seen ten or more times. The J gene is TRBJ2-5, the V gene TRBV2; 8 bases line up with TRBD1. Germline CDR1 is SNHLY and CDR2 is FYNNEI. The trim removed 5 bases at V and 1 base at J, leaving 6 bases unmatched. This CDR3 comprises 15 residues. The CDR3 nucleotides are TGTGCCAGCAGTACCCGGACAGGGCCCCAAGAGACCCAGTACTTC. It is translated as CASSTRTGPQETQYF.

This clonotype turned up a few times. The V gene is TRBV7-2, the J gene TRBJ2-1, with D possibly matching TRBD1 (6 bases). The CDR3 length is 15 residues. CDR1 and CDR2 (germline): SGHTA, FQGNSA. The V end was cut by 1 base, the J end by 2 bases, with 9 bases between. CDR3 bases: TGTGCCAGCAGCTTAGAGCCAGGGGCCTACAATGAGCAGTTCTTC. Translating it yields CASSLEPGAYNEQFF.

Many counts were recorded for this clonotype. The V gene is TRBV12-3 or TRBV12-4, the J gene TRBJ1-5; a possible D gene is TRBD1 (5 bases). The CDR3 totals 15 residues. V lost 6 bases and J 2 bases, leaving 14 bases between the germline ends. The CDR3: CASRKSGGGNQPQHF. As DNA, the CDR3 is TGTGCCAGCAGGAAAAGCGGAGGGGGCAATCAGCCCCAGCATTTT.

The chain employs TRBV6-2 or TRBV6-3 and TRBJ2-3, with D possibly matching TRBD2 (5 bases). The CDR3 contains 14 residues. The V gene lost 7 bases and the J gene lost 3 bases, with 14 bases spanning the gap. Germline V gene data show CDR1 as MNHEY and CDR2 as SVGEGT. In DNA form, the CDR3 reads TGTGCCAGCATGGCCCACAGAGGGACAGATACGCAGTATTTT. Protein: CASMAHRGTDTQYF.

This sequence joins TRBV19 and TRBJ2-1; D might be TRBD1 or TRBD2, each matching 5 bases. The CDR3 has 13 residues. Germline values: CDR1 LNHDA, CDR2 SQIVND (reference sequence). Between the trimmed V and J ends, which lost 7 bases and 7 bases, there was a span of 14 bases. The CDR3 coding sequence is TGTGCCAGTACCATAATGGGGGTGAATGAGCAGTTCTTC. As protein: CASTIMGVNEQFF.

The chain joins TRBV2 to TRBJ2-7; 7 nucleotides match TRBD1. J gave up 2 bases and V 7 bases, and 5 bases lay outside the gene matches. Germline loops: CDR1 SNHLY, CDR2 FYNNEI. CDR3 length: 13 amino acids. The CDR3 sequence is CASKGAATYEQYF. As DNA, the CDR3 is TGTGCCAGCAAGGGGGCCGCGACCTACGAGCAGTACTTC.

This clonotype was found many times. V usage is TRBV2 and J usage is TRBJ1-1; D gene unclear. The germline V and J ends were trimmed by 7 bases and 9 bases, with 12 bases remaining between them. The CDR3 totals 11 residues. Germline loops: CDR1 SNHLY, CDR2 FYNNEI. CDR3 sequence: CASTVFSQAFF. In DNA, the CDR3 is TGTGCCAGCACAGTCTTCTCGCAAGCTTTCTTT.

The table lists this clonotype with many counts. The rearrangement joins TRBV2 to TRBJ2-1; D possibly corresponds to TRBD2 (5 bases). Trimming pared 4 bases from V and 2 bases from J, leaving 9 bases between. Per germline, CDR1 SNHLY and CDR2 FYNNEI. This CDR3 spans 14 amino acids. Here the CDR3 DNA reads TGTGCCAGCAGTGGCACTAGAACCTACAATGAGCAGTTCTTC. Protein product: CASSGTRTYNEQFF.

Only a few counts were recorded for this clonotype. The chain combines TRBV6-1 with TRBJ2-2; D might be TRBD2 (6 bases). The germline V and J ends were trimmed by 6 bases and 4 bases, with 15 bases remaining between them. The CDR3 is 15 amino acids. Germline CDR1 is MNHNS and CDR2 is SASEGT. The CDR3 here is CASSSLGRFTGELFF. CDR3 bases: TGTGCCAGCAGCTCCCTTGGGAGGTTCACCGGGGAGCTGTTTTTT.

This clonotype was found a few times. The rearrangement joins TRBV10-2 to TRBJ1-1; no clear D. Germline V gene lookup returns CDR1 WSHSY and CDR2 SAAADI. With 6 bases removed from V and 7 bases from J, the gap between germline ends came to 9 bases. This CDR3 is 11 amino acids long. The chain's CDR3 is CASSNPSEAFF. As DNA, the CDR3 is TGCGCCAGCAGCAACCCTAGTGAAGCTTTCTTT.

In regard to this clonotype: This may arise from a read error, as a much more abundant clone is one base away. The CDR3 region is CASSRAGDGSEAFF. The CDR3 DNA reads as TGTGCCAGCAGCCGCGCGGGGGACGGCTCTGAAGCTTTCTTT. V is TRBV3-1 and J is TRBJ1-1, with a tentative D call TRBD1 (5 bases). The CDR3 sequence is 14 residues long. Trimming pared 4 bases from V and 6 bases from J, leaving 15 bases between. Germline CDR1 reads LGHDT; CDR2 reads YNNKEL (reference sequence).

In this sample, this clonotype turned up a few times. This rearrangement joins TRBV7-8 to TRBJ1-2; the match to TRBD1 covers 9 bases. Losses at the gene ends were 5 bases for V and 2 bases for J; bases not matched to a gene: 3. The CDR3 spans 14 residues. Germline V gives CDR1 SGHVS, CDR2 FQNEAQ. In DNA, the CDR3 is TGTGCCAGCAGCCAACAGGGGGCGAACTATGGCTACACCTTC. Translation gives CASSQQGANYGYTF.

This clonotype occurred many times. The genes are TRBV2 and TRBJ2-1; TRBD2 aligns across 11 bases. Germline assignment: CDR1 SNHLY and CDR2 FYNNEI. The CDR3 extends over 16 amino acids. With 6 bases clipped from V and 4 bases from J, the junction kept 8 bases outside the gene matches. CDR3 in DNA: TGTGCCAGCAGGGACCCGGGACTAGCGGATTACAATGAGCAGTTCTTC. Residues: CASRDPGLADYNEQFF.

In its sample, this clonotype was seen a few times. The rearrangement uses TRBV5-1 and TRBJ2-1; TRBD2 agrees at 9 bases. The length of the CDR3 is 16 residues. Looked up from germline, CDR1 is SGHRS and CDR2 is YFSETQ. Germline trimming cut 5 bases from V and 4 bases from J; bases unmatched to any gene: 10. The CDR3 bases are TGCGCCAGCAGGTCGAGCGGGAGGTCAATTTACAATGAGCAGTTCTTC. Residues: CASRSSGRSIYNEQFF.

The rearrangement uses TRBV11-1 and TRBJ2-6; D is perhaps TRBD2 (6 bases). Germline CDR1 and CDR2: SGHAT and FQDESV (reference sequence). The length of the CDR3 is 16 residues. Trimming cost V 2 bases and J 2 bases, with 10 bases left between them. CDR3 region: CASSLIGGAGANVLTF. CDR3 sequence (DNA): TGTGCCAGCAGCTTAATAGGAGGGGCTGGGGCCAACGTCCTGACTTTC. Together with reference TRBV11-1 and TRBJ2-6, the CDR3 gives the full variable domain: EAEVAQSPRYKITEKSQAVAFWCDPISGHATLYWYRQILGQGPELLVQFQDESVVDDSQLPKDRFSAERLKGVDSTLKIQPAELGDSAMYLCASSLIGGAGANVLTFGAGSRLTVL.

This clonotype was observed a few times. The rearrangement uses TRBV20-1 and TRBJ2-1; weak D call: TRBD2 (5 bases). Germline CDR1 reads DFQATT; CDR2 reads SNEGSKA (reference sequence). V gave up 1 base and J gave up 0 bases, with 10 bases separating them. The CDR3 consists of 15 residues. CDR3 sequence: CSARGTSSSYNEQFF. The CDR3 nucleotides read TGCAGTGCTAGAGGGACTTCCAGCTCCTACAATGAGCAGTTCTTC.

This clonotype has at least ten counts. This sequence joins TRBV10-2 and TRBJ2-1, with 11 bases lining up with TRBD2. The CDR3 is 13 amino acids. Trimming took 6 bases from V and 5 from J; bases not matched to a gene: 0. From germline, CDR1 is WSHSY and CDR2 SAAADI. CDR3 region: CASRTSGDNEQFF. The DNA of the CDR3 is TGCGCCAGCAGGACTAGCGGGGACAATGAGCAGTTCTTC.

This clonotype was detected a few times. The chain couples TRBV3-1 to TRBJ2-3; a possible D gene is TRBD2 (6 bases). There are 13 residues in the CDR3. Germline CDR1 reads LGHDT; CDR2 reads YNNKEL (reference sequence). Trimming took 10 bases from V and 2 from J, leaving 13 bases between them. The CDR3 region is CATSGLDTDTQYF. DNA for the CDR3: TGTGCCACCTCGGGACTTGACACAGATACGCAGTATTTT.

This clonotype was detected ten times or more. CDR3 sequence reads: CASSFSGTYNEQFF. Written as DNA, the CDR3 is TGTGCCAGCAGCTTCAGCGGGACCTACAATGAGCAGTTCTTC. The chain is built from TRBV11-3 and TRBJ2-1; TRBD2 matches 7 bases. The V gene end was trimmed by 3 bases and the J gene end by 2 bases; junction bases not matched to a gene: 1. This CDR3 region has 14 residues. Germline V gene sequence: CDR1 SGHNT, CDR2 YENEEA.